The 21 T cell receptor beta chains listed next were all sequenced from one sample in a study of blood T cells in healthy people across ages. Together with a sample-barcoded 5' primer, a J-beta primer mix was included in a second PCR lasting about 7 to 11 cycles. TCRdb re-called the 5' RACE reads through MiXCR, storing one row per CDR3 protein. This table holds roughly 790,000 distinct CDR3 sequences, around 46% found once. Sequencing was done on a sample of blood. The origin of the receptors is a woman aged 55-70 years in good health.

This clonotype was counted a single time. J is TRBJ2-5 and V is TRBV7-9; 9 bases fit TRBD2. The J call is uncertain, as TRBJ2-7 better fits the DNA end. The CDR3 length is 15 residues. CDR1 is SEHNR and CDR2 is FQNEAQ in the germline V gene (reference sequence). CDR3 amino acids: CASSRGGDYGYEQYF. The DNA for the CDR3 is TGTGCCAGCAGCCGCGGGGGGGATTATGGATACGAGCAGTACTTC.

The chain links TRBV18 to TRBJ2-3; either TRBD1 or TRBD2 may supply D (5 bases each). Germline lookup yields CDR1 KGHSH and CDR2 LQKENI. The V end was cut by 2 bases, the J end by 4 bases, with 13 bases between. The CDR3 extends over 15 amino acids. Written as DNA, the CDR3 is TGTGCCAGCTCACCAACCGGGACCCCTGCAGATACGCAGTATTTT. Translating it yields CASSPTGTPADTQYF.

This clonotype was seen many times. The chain couples TRBV5-5 to TRBJ2-7; TRBD2 matches at 8 bases. CDR1 SGHKS and CDR2 YYEKEE come from the germline V gene (reference sequence). V lost 6 bases to trimming and J lost 2 bases; unmatched junction nucleotides: 10. This CDR3 contains 15 residues. CDR3 in amino acids: CASTPGIAGPYEQYF. CDR3 nucleotide sequence: TGTGCCAGCACCCCAGGTATAGCGGGGCCCTACGAGCAGTACTTC.

This clonotype is a singleton in its sample. This sequence may be a read error, since a much larger clone differs from it by one base. V is TRBV9 and J is TRBJ1-2; 7 bases line up with TRBD1. This CDR3 spans 17 amino acids. Germline V CDR1 and CDR2: SGDLS, YYNGEE. CDR3 nucleotides: TGTGCCAGCAGCTCCGAGACAGGGAAGCGTCGTAACTATAGCTACACCTTC. This codes for CASSSETGKRRNYSYTF.

The chain uses TRBV5-1 and TRBJ2-3; 8 bases line up with TRBD1. CDR3 size: 15 residues. Germline V gives CDR1 SGHRS, CDR2 YFSETQ. V shed 1 base, J shed 2 bases, and the junction held 3 bases outside the gene matches. The CDR3 region is CASSLLQGATDTQYF. DNA for the CDR3: TGCGCCAGCAGCTTGTTGCAGGGGGCCACAGATACGCAGTATTTT.

The sample holds a few counts of this clonotype. V usage is TRBV30 and J usage is TRBJ2-5; D is perhaps TRBD1 or TRBD2 (5 bases each). Deletions cut 5 bases from V and 7 bases from J, with 17 bases between. The CDR3 has 13 residues. Germline V gene lookup returns CDR1 GTSNPN and CDR2 SVGIG (reference sequence). For the CDR3, the DNA is TGTGCCTGGGGGACCGGGGAATTTCGGACCCAGTACTTC. This translates into CAWGTGEFRTQYF. The variable domain in full, completed from reference TRBV30 and TRBJ2-5, reads SQTIHQWPATLVQPVGSPLSLECTVEGTSNPNLYWYRQAAGRGLQLLFYSVGIGQISSEVPQNLSASRPQDRQFILSSKKLLLSDSGFYLCAWGTGEFRTQYFGPGTRLLVL.

This clonotype was detected a few times. This sequence joins TRBV4-2 and TRBJ1-4; a weak D match, TRBD1 (6 bases). Looked up from germline, CDR1 is LGHNA and CDR2 is YNFKEQ. With 4 bases removed from V and 8 bases from J, the gap between germline ends came to 14 bases. The CDR3 is 14 amino acids. CDR3 in amino acids: CASSRGGEREKLFF. CDR3 sequence (DNA): TGTGCCAGCAGCCGAGGGGGGGAGAGGGAAAAACTGTTTTTT.

The chain links TRBV6-1 to TRBJ2-7; D is tentatively TRBD1 or TRBD2 (5 bases each). This CDR3 region has 17 residues. Germline-derived CDR1 and CDR2 are MNHNS and SASEGT. V gave up 7 bases and J gave up 2 bases, with 24 bases separating them. CDR3 loop: CASINNMGRGIPYEQYF. CDR3 coding DNA: TGTGCCAGCATCAACAATATGGGACGAGGGATCCCCTACGAGCAGTACTTC.

This clonotype has a handful of counts. The V call is TRBV7-6, the J call TRBJ2-4; tentative D call: TRBD1 (5 bases). The end of the DNA aligns better with TRBJ2-7, so the J call may be wrong. The CDR3 totals 14 residues. Germline-derived CDR1 and CDR2 are SGHVS and FNYEAQ. CDR3 region: CASSLGTQVDEQYF. CDR3 in DNA: TGTGCCAGCAGCTTAGGCACACAGGTCGACGAGCAGTACTTC.

The rearrangement links TRBV25-1 to TRBJ1-2; TRBD1 aligns across 8 bases. This CDR3 has 16 amino acids. From germline, CDR1 is MGHDK and CDR2 SYGVNS. With 7 bases clipped from V and 4 bases from J, the junction kept 14 bases outside the gene matches. CDR3 nucleotide sequence: TGTGCCAGCACCTTCGGACAGGGTGGGCCTACCTATGGCTACACCTTC. It translates to CASTFGQGGPTYGYTF.

J is TRBJ1-3 and V is TRBV25-1; 8 bases fit TRBD1. The CDR3 loop spans 14 amino acids. From germline, CDR1 is MGHDK and CDR2 SYGVNS. Trimming at V came to 5 bases and at J to 5 bases, leaving 5 bases not matched to a gene. The CDR3, as DNA: TGTGCCAGCAGTCAGACAGGGGCCAGAAACACCATATATTTT. Its translation is CASSQTGARNTIYF. The full variable domain, completed using reference TRBV25-1 and TRBJ1-3, is EADIYQTPRYLVIGTGKKITLECSQTMGHDKMYWYQQDPGMELHLIHYSYGVNSTEKGDLSSESTVSRIRTEHFPLTLESARPSHTSQYLCASSQTGARNTIYFGEGSWLTVV.

The chain is built from TRBV6-2 or TRBV6-3 and TRBJ2-5; D perhaps matches TRBD1 (5 bases). Trimming pared 5 bases from V and 4 bases from J, leaving 14 bases between. CDR1 is MNHEY and CDR2 is SVGEGT in the germline V gene. The CDR3 has 14 residues. This chain's CDR3 is CASSSYDQGETQYF. The CDR3 DNA reads as TGTGCCAGCAGTAGTTACGATCAGGGAGAGACCCAGTACTTC.

V gene TRBV18 combines with J gene TRBJ2-5; 10 positions agree with TRBD2. CDR1 and CDR2 from the germline V gene are KGHSH and LQKENI. The CDR3 is 17 residues long. J lost 0 bases, V lost 0 bases, and 4 bases had no gene match. The CDR3 spells CASSPPKLAGNQETQYF. DNA of the CDR3: TGTGCCAGCTCACCACCGAAACTAGCGGGGAACCAAGAGACCCAGTACTTC.

This chain links TRBV7-2 with TRBJ1-4; 7 positions match TRBD1. Unmatched junction bases numbered 2, after V lost 5 bases and J lost 5 bases. CDR1 is SGHTA and CDR2 is FQGNSA in the germline V gene. This CDR3 comprises 13 residues. The CDR3 nucleotides read TGTGCCAGCAGCATGGGACAGAATGAAAAACTGTTTTTT. It codes for CASSMGQNEKLFF. Full variable domain (outside the CDR3, taken from reference TRBV7-2 and TRBJ1-4): GAGVSQSPSNKVTEKGKDVELRCDPISGHTALYWYRQSLGQGLEFLIYFQGNSAPDKSGLPSDRFSAERTGGSVSTLTIQRTQQEDSAVYLCASSMGQNEKLFFGSGTQLSVL.

This clonotype was counted many times. V and J are TRBV6-1 and TRBJ2-3, with D tentatively TRBD1 (6 bases). Germline lookup yields CDR1 MNHNS and CDR2 SASEGT. Trimming cost V 6 bases and J 6 bases, with 28 bases left between them. The CDR3 is 18 amino acids. The CDR3 coding sequence is TGTGCCAGCAGCCCCGGACAGCCGACGGTCGTATTCTCGGATACGCAGTATTTT. Translated: CASSPGQPTVVFSDTQYF.

The genes are TRBV11-2 and TRBJ2-1; TRBD2 aligns across 8 bases. CDR3 length equals 13 residues. The V gene end was trimmed by 5 bases and the J gene end by 7 bases; junction bases not matched to a gene: 4. Germline loops: CDR1 SGHAT, CDR2 FQNNGV. The CDR3 loop is CASSPQRENEQFF. CDR3 nucleotides: TGTGCCAGCAGCCCCCAGCGGGAGAATGAGCAGTTCTTC.

This clonotype was counted only a few times. The V gene is TRBV29-1, the J gene TRBJ1-4; D gene uncertain. V lost 4 bases to trimming and J lost 8 bases, with 14 bases between them. Per the germline V gene, CDR1 is SQVTM and CDR2 is ANQGSEA. The CDR3 spans 13 residues. The CDR3 loop is CSVGEGGGEKLFF. The CDR3 DNA is TGCAGCGTTGGAGAGGGCGGAGGGGAAAAACTGTTTTTT.

The rearrangement uses TRBV7-2 and TRBJ1-4; D not resolved. The CDR3 spans 15 residues. Germline CDR1 and CDR2: SGHTA and FQGNSA. Trimming took off 4 bases at V and 1 base at J, with 10 bases between the two ends. The CDR3 loop is CASSSYAETNEKLFF. The CDR3 coding sequence is TGTGCCAGCAGCTCCTACGCGGAAACTAATGAAAAACTGTTTTTT. The full variable domain, rest sourced from reference TRBV7-2 and TRBJ1-4, is GAGVSQSPSNKVTEKGKDVELRCDPISGHTALYWYRQSLGQGLEFLIYFQGNSAPDKSGLPSDRFSAERTGGSVSTLTIQRTQQEDSAVYLCASSSYAETNEKLFFGSGTQLSVL.

DNA of the CDR3: TGTGCCAGCAGTGAAATCGGGGGGGTGGGCTATGGCTACACCTTC. Protein: CASSEIGGVGYGYTF. The V and J genes are TRBV6-5 and TRBJ1-2; the D gene is possibly TRBD1 (5 bases). This CDR3 region has 15 residues. V was clipped by 5 bases and J by 4 bases, with 17 bases between them. Germline V gene sequence: CDR1 MNHEY, CDR2 SVGAGI.

The chain combines TRBV3-1 with TRBJ1-4; a possible D gene is TRBD1 (5 bases). V was pared by 2 bases and J by 5 bases, with 9 bases between. The germline gives CDR1 LGHDT, CDR2 YNNKEL (reference sequence). The CDR3 has 14 amino acids. CDR3 region: CASSQFGTNEKLFF. The CDR3 nucleotides read TGTGCCAGCAGCCAATTCGGGACGAATGAAAAACTGTTTTTT.

The chain is built from TRBV12-3 or TRBV12-4 and TRBJ2-4, with TRBD2 as a possible D gene (6 bases). The J call may be incorrect, as the DNA end agrees better with TRBJ2-7. CDR3 length equals 15 residues. As DNA, the CDR3 is TGTGCCAGCAGTTTAGTGGGCGGGGCTCTAACCGAGCAGTACTTC. Translation gives CASSLVGGALTEQYF.